This T cell receptor (beta chain) is from a study of blood T cell repertoires in COVID-19. About the study: Acute and convalescent COVID-19 specimens originated in the United States, Italy and Spain. Sources were T cells, B-cell-depleted T cells, or PBMCs; the material itself was cDNA or gDNA.

Germline lookup yields CDR1 LNHDA and CDR2 SQIVND (reference sequence). J gave up 9 bases and V 5 bases, and 9 bases lay outside the gene matches. This CDR3 comprises 16 residues. Study processing details: Estimated nucleated cell counts came from reference gene primer amplification. Using immunoSEQ multiplex PCR, the repertoire was profiled, and TCRdb retains in-frame clones only, with some absent. Clone size and the V and J calls come from that table; the DNA yielded D and trimming. The table lists about 250,000 clones, 88% of them singletons, with about 6.7% in the top ten. The receptor comes from a woman younger than 45 with COVID-19, enrolled during active disease. The sequenced material came from peripheral blood. The chain employs TRBV19 and TRBJ2-1; 14 nucleotides match TRBD2. The CDR3 region has the DNA TGTGCCAGTAGTCCCGGACTAGCGGGAGGCCCGGTTGAGCAGTTCTTC. It is translated as CASSPGLAGGPVEQFF.